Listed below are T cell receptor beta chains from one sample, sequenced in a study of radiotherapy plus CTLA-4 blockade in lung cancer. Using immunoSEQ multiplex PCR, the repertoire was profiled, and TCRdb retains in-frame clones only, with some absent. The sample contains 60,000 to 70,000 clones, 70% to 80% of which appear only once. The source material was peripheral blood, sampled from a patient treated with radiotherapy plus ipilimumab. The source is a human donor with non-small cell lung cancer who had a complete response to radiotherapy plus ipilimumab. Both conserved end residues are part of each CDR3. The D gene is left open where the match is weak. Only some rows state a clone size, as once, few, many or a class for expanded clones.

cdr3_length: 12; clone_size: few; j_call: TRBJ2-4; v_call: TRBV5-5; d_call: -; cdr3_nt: TGTGCCAGCAGCTTGGATGGTGGGATTCAGTACTTC; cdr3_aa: CASSLDGGIQYF
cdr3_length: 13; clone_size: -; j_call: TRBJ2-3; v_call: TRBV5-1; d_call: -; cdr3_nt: TGCGCCAGCAGCTCACAGGGCGCAGATACGCAGTATTTT; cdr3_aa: CASSSQGADTQYF
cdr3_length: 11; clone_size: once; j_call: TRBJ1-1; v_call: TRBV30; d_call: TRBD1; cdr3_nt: TGTGCCTGGGTAACAGGGGCTGAAGCTTTCTTT; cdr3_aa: CAWVTGAEAFF
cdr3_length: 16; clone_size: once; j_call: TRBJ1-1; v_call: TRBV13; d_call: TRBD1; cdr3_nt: TGTGCCAGCAGCACACGCGCGACAGGGGAAATCACTGAAGCTTTCTTT; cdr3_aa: CASSTRATGEITEAFF
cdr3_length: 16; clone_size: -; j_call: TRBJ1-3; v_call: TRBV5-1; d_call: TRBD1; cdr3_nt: TGCGCCAGCAGCTTGGAAGGGACAGGGGGAAGAGACACCATATATTTT; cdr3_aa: CASSLEGTGGRDTIYF
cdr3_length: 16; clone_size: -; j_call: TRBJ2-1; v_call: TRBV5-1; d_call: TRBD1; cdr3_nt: TGCGCCAGCAGCTTGGGGGACAGGGGGTCCTACAATGAGCAGTTCTTC; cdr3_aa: CASSLGDRGSYNEQFF
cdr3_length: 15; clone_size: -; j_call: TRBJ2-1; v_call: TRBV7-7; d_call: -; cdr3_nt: TGTGCTAGCAGCTTAGCTGGGAGCTCCTACAATGAGCAGTTCTTC; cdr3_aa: CASSLAGSSYNEQFF
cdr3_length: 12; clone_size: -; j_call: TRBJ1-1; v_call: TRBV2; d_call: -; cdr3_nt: TGTGCCAGCAGTGAAAGGGGCGGCGAAGCTTTCTTT; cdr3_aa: CASSERGGEAFF
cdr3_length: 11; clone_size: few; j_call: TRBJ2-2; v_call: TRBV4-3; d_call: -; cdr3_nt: TGCGCCAGCAGCCATTCCGGGGAGCTGTTTTTT; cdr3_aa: CASSHSGELFF
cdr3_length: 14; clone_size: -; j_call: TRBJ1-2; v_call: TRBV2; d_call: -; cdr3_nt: TGTGCCAGCAGTGAGGTGTGGGGTGCCTATGGCTACACCTTC; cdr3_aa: CASSEVWGAYGYTF
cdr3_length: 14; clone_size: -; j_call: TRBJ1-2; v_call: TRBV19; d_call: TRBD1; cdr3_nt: TGTGCCAGTAGGACCATGGGACAGGGGCGTGGCCACACCTTC; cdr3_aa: CASRTMGQGRGHTF
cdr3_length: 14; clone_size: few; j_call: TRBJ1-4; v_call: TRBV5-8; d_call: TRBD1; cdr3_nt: TGTGCCAGCAGCAGGGACAGGGAGGTTTCAAAACTGTTTTTT; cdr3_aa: CASSRDREVSKLFF
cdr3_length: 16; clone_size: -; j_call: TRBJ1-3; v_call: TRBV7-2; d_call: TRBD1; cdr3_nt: TGTGCCAGCAGCGGCCGACAGGGGGCGACTGGAAACACCATATATTTT; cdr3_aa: CASSGRQGATGNTIYF
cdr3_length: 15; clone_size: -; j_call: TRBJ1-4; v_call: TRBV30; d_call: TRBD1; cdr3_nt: TGTGCCTGGAGTCTCGAGGCAGGGGGAGCGGAAAAACTGTTTTTT; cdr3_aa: CAWSLEAGGAEKLFF
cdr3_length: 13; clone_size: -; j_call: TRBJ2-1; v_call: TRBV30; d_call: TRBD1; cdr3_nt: TGTGCTGAACAGGGGGATGTCTACAATGAGCAGTTCTTC; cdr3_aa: CAEQGDVYNEQFF
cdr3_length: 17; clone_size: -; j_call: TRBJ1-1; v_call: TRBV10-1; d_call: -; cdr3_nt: TGCGCCAGCAGTGAGTCGAGGGCAGGTTTGGGGGGCACTGAAGCTTTCTTT; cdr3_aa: CASSESRAGLGGTEAFF
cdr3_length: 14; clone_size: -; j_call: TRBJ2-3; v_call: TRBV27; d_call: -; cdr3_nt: TGTGCCAGCAGTTTATCCTTTAGCACAGATACGCAGTATTTT; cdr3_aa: CASSLSFSTDTQYF
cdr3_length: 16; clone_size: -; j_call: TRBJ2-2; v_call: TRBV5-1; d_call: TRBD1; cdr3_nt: TGCGCCAGCAGACCGCCCGGGACAGCGAACACCGGGGAGCTGTTTTTT; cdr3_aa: CASRPPGTANTGELFF
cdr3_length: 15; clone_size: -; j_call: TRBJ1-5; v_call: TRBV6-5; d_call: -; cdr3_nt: TGTGCCAGCAGTTACTCGAGGGGGGGTAGTCAGCCCCAGCATTTT; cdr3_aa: CASSYSRGGSQPQHF
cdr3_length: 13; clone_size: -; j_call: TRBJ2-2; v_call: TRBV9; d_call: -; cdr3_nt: TGTGCCAGCAGCTCCCAACAAGCCGGGGAGCTGTTTTTT; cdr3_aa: CASSSQQAGELFF
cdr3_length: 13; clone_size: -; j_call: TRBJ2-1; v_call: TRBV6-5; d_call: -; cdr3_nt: TGTGCCAGCAGTTATTTTTCCGGGGCCAAACAGTTCTTC; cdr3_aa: CASSYFSGAKQFF
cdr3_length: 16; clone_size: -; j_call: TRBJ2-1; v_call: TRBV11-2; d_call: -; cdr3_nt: TGTGCCAGCAGCTTTCTGGCGGGGACCACCTACAATGAGCAGTTCTTC; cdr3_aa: CASSFLAGTTYNEQFF
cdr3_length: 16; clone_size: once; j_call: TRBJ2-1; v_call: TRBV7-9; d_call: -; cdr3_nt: TGTGCCAGCAGCTTCAGACTGACGAGCTCCTACAATGAGCAGTTCTTC; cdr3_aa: CASSFRLTSSYNEQFF
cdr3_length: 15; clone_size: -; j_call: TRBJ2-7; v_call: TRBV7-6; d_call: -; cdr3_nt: TGTGCCAGCAGCTTAGCTGATGGGAGCTCCTACGAGCAGTACTTC; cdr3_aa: CASSLADGSSYEQYF
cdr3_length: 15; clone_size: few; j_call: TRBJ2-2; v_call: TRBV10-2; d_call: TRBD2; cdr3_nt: TGCGCCAGCAGGGTAGCGGGGGGCGGCACCGGGGAGCTGTTTTTT; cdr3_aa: CASRVAGGGTGELFF
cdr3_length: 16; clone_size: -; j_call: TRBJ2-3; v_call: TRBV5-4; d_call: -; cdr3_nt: TGTGCCAGCAGCTTGCAGTCCCAGGTTCCCACAGATACGCAGTATTTT; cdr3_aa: CASSLQSQVPTDTQYF
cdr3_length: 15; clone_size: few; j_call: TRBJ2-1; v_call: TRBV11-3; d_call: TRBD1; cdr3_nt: TGTGCCAGCAGCTTAGATCCAGGGACAGGGGCTGAGCAGTTCTTC; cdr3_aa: CASSLDPGTGAEQFF
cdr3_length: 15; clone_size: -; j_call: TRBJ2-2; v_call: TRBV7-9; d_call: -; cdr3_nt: TGTGCCAGCAGCTCAAACAGGCAGAACACCGGGGAGCTGTTTTTT; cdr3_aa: CASSSNRQNTGELFF
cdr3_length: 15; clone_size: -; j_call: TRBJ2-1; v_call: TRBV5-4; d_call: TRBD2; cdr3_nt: TGTGCCAGCAGCACCGGGCCCCGGGGGGACAATGAGCAGTTCTTC; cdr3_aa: CASSTGPRGDNEQFF
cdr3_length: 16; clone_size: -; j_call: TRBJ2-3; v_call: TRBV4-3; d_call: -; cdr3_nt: TGCGCCAGCAGCCAAGGGGAGGGGGCTGGCACAGATACGCAGTATTTT; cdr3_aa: CASSQGEGAGTDTQYF
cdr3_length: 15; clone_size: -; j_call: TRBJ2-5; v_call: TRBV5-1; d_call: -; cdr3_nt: TGCGCCAGCAGCCTACTCCGGTGGGATCAAGAGACCCAGTACTTC; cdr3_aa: CASSLLRWDQETQYF
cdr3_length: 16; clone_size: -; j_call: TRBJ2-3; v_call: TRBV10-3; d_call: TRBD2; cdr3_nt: TGTGCCATCAAAGGGACTAGCGGGAGGGCCGGGGATACGCAGTATTTT; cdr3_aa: CAIKGTSGRAGDTQYF
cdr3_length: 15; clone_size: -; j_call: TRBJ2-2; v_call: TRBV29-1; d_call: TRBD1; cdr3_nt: TGCAGCGTAGGGGAACAGGGGGTAGGGACCGGGGAGCTGTTTTTT; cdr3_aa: CSVGEQGVGTGELFF
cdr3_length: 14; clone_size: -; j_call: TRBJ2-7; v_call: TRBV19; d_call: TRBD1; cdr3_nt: TGTGCCAGTAGTCGGGACAGGACCTCCTACGAGCAGTACTTC; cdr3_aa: CASSRDRTSYEQYF
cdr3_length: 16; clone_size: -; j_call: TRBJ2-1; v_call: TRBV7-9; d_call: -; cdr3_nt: TGTGCCAGCAGCTCCCAAATAATCAACAGAAACGGTGAGCAGTTCTTC; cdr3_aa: CASSSQIINRNGEQFF
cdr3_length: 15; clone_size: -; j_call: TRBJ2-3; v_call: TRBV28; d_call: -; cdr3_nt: TGTGCCAGCAGTTTGGGCGGGATTAGCACAGATGCGCAGTATTTT; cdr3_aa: CASSLGGISTDAQYF
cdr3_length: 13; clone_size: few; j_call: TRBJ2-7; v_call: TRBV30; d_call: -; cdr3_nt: TGTGCCTTGTGGGACGGGGCCTCCTACGAGCAGTACTTC; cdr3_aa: CALWDGASYEQYF
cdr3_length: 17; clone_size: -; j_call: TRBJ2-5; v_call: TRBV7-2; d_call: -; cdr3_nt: TGTGCCAGCAGGAGCACCTTAGGATCAAATATGGGGGAGACCCAGTACTTC; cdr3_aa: CASRSTLGSNMGETQYF
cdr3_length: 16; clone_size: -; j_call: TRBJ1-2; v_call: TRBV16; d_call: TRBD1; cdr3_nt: TGTGCCAGCAGCCAATCGATGGACAGGGGGTATGGTGGCTACACCTTC; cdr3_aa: CASSQSMDRGYGGYTF
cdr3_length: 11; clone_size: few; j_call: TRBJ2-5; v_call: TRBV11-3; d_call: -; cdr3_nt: TGTGCCAGCAGCCGGCGAGGGGACCAGTACTTC; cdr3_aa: CASSRRGDQYF
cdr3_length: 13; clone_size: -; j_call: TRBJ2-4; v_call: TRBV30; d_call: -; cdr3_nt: TGTGCCTGCACGGGATCTCTAAAAAACATTCAGTACTTC; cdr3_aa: CACTGSLKNIQYF
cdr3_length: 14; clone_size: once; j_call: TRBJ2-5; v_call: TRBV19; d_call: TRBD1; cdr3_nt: TGTGCCAGTAGTACGACAGGGGGGCAAGAGACCCAGTACTTC; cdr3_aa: CASSTTGGQETQYF
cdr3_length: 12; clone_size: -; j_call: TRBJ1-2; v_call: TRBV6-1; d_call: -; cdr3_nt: TGTGCCAGCAGCCAACAGGGAAACGGCTACACCTTC; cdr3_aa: CASSQQGNGYTF
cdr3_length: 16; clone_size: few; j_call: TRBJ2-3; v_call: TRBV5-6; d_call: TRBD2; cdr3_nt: TGTGCCAGCAGCTTGACTAGCGGGATCGGCACAGATACGCAGTATTTT; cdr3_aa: CASSLTSGIGTDTQYF